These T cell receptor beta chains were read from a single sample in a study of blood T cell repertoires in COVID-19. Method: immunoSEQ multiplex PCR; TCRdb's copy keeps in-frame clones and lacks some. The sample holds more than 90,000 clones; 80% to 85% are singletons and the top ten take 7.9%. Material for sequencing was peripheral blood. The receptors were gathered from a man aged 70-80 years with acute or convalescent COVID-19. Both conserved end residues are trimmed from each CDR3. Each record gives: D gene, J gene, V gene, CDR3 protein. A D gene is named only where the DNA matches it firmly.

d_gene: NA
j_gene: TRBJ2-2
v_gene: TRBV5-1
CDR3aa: ASSLARGSDTGELF

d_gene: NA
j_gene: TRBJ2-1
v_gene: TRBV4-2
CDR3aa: ASSQDEVGRGYNEQF

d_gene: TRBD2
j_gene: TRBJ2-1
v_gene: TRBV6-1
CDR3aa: ASSVLTSGGNNEQF

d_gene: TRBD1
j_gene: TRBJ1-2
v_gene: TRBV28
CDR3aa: ASTTQGTGGGDGYT

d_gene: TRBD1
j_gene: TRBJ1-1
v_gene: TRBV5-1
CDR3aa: ASSRDRGLGATEAF

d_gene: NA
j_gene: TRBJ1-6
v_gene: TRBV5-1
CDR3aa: ASSLEQPNSPLH

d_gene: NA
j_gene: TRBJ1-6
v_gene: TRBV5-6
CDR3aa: ASSFFDNSPLH

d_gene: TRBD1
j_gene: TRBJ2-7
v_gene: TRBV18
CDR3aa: ASSPPRTGVHEQY

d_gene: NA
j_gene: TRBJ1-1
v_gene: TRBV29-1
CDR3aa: SVEADTMNTEAF

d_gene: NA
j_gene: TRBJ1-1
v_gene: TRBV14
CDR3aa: ASSQSGNTEAF

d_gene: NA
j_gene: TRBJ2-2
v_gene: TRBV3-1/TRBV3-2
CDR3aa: ASSPHRVLDTGELF

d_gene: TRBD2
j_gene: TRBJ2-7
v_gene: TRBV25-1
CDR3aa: ASTGAGGPYEQY

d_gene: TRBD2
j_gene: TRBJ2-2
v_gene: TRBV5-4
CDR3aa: ASTNLAGGHAGELF

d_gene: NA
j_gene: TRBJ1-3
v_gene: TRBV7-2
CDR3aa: ASSHGQFSGNTIY

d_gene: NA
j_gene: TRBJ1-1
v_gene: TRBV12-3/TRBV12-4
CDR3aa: ASSPGGRREAF

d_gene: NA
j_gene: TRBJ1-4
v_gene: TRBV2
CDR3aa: ASSGGPGEKLF

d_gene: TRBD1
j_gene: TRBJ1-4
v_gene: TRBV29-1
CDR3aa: SVEGQGATGKLF

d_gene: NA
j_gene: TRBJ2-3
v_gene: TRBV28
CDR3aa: ASILHGREDTQY

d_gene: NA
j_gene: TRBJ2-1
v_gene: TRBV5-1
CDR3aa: ASSPTGTELNEQF

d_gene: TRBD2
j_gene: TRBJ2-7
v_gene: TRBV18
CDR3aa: ASSPEATSGARV

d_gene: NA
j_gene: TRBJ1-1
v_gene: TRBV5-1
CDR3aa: ASSLQLLNTEAF

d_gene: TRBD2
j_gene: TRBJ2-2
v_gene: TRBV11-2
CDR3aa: ASTPGRVGELF

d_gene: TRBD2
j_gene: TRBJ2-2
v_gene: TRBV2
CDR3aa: ASSQGLAGGSGELF

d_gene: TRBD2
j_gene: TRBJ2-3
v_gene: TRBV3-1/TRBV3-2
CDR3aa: ASSLGPGTRDTQY

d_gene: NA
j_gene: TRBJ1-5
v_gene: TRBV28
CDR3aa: ASSLGGAVNQPQH

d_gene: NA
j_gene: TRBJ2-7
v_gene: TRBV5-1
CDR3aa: ASSEWTASYEQY

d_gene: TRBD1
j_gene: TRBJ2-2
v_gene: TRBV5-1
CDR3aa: ASSWDRGQTGELF

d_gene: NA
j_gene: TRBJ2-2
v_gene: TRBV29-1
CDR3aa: SVRTVRNTGELF

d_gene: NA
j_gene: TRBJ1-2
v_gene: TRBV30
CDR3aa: AWSPRGAPRGYT

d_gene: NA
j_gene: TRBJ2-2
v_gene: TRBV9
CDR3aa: ASSNRRGGELF

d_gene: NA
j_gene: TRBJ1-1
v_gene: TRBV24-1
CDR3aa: ATSQGWNTEAF